A selection of T cell receptor beta chains follows, all from one sample in a study of blood T cell repertoires in COVID-19. Assay used: immunoSEQ multiplex PCR; TCRdb lists only in-frame clones, some missing. Of some 450,000 clones in the sample, approximately 89% were seen once. Sequenced material: peripheral blood. These receptors all stem from a woman between 45 and 60 years old with COVID-19, enrolled during active disease. Each CDR3 is given with its conserved first and last residue. D genes are given only for firm matches. Not every row has a clone size; where given, it reads once, few, many or a size class.

>-|TRBJ1-2|-|TRBV28
TGTGCCAGCAGTAAACAGGGATGGCTGGTGGGGTATGGCTACACCTTC
CASSKQGWLVGYGYTF
>few|TRBJ1-1|-|TRBV4-2
TGTGCCAGCAGCGCGGGACCGGTGAACACTGAAGCTTTCTTT
CASSAGPVNTEAFF
>-|TRBJ1-1|-|TRBV5-1
TGCGCCAGCAGCTTGGCGGGGAGCACTGAAGCTTTCTTT
CASSLAGSTEAFF
>-|TRBJ2-6|-|TRBV11-1
TGTGCCAGCAGCCCTCCCGGGGCTGGGGCCAACGTCCTGACTTTC
CASSPPGAGANVLTF
>-|TRBJ2-2|-|TRBV6-4
TGTGCCAGCCCCGGTACCGGGGAGCTGTTTTTT
CASPGTGELFF
>-|TRBJ1-5|-|TRBV4-1
TGCGCCAGCAGCCAAGCGAGGGATAATCAGCCCCAGCATTTT
CASSQARDNQPQHF
>-|TRBJ1-5|TRBD1|TRBV2
TGTGCCAGCAGTGAGGACAGGGCCCTCAATCAGCCCCAGCATTTT
CASSEDRALNQPQHF
>-|TRBJ1-2|-|TRBV27
TGTGCCAGCAGTTTTCGCGGGGGCGAGGATGGCTACACCTTC
CASSFRGGEDGYTF
>-|TRBJ2-2|-|TRBV19
TGTGCCAGTCGCCTTCAGGTGGCGAACACCGGGGAGCTGTTTTTT
CASRLQVANTGELFF
>-|TRBJ2-2|TRBD1|TRBV7-9
TGTGCCACCCCAGACACAGGGGGCAGGGGGGAGCTGTTTTTT
CATPDTGGRGELFF
>-|TRBJ2-7|-|TRBV12-3/TRBV12-4
TGTGCCAGCAGACGGGACACCTACGAGCAGTACTTC
CASRRDTYEQYF
>-|TRBJ1-2|-|TRBV4-1
TGCGCCAGCAGCCACTCCCCGAGGGGGATCTATGGCTACACCTTC
CASSHSPRGIYGYTF
>-|TRBJ1-6|TRBD1|TRBV3-1/TRBV3-2
TGTGCCAGCAGCCCCGTTTCAGGGGGTAGGGCCTATAATTCACCCCTCCACTTT
CASSPVSGGRAYNSPLHF
>-|TRBJ2-3|TRBD2|TRBV4-2
TGTGCCAGCAGCCAAGGGCGGGGGGTGACAGATACGCAGTATTTT
CASSQGRGVTDTQYF
>-|TRBJ2-5|-|TRBV9
TGTGCCAGCAACAGCGCCACGGGGAAAGAGACCCAGTACTTC
CASNSATGKETQYF
>-|TRBJ1-1|TRBD1|TRBV7-9
TGTGCCAGCAGCTCCCCGGACAGGTTGAACACTGAAGCTTTCTTT
CASSSPDRLNTEAFF
>-|TRBJ2-2|-|TRBV29-1
TGCAGCGTTGAGGATCAGGGCCCGAACACCGGGGAGCTGTTTTTT
CSVEDQGPNTGELFF
>-|TRBJ2-1|-|TRBV6-5
TGTGCCAGCAGTTACGCGACAGGTTACAATGAGCAGTTCTTC
CASSYATGYNEQFF
>-|TRBJ2-5|TRBD1|TRBV7-6
TGTGCCAGCAGCTTAGCTGGGACAGCGTACCAAGAGACCCAGTACTTC
CASSLAGTAYQETQYF
>-|TRBJ2-7|-|TRBV9
TGTGCCAGCAGCTCAAACTACGAGCAGTACTTC
CASSSNYEQYF
>once|TRBJ2-7|-|TRBV21-1
TGTGCCAGCAGCAAAGGGGACTTCGATAGGCTAGCCAAGCAGTACTTC
CASSKGDFDRLAKQYF
>-|TRBJ1-5|TRBD1|TRBV29-1
TGCAGCGTTTCATCAGGGGGCAGTCAGCCCCAGCATTTT
CSVSSGGSQPQHF
>-|TRBJ1-1|-|TRBV24-1
TGTGCCACCAGTGATTCCGGTGAAGCTTTCTTT
CATSDSGEAFF
>-|TRBJ2-7|TRBD1|TRBV29-1
TGCAGCGTTAGGACAGGGGAGTCCTACGAGCAGTACTTC
CSVRTGESYEQYF
>once|TRBJ2-7|-|TRBV10-3
TGTGCCATCAGTGAGTCGGCAGGAATCAACGAGCAGTACTTC
CAISESAGINEQYF
>-|TRBJ1-2|-|TRBV5-1
TGCGCCAGCAGCTTGGGGCGAGACAGATCCTATGGCTACACCTTC
CASSLGRDRSYGYTF
>-|TRBJ2-5|-|TRBV3-1/TRBV3-2
TGTGCCAGCAGCCAAGATATGACTAAGTCGAGGACCCAGTACTTC
CASSQDMTKSRTQYF
>-|TRBJ1-1|TRBD1|TRBV19
TGTGCCAGTAGTCCTACAGGGGACTCGAACACTGAAGCTTTCTTT
CASSPTGDSNTEAFF
>-|TRBJ2-3|TRBD2|TRBV5-6
TGTGCCAGCAGCTTGGGTAGCGGGGGGTTCACAGATACGCAGTATTTT
CASSLGSGGFTDTQYF
>-|TRBJ2-3|-|TRBV5-6
TGTGCCAGCAGCTTGAGACAGCCCACAGATACGCAGTATTTT
CASSLRQPTDTQYF
>-|TRBJ2-3|TRBD1|TRBV12-5
TGTGCTAGTGGTCCCGGACAGGGTGGGTTTTCAGATACGCAGTATTTT
CASGPGQGGFSDTQYF
>-|TRBJ2-7|-|TRBV28
TGTGCCAGCAATACCCGGGGGAGCTCCTACGAGCAGTACTTC
CASNTRGSSYEQYF
>-|TRBJ2-1|TRBD2|TRBV5-1
TGCGCCAGCAGCTTTCCAGCGGGGGAGCTCCGGGAGCAGTTCTTC
CASSFPAGELREQFF
>-|TRBJ1-2|TRBD1|TRBV12-3/TRBV12-4
TGTGCCAGCAGTTCGACAGGGATCTATGGCTACACCTTC
CASSSTGIYGYTF
>-|TRBJ1-1|TRBD1|TRBV2
TGTGCCAGCAGTGGGACAGGGGGCTACACTGAAGCTTTCTTT
CASSGTGGYTEAFF
>few|TRBJ1-4|-|TRBV2
TGTGCCAGCCGTCCTGAGGCGGGGGAAAAACTGTTTTTT
CASRPEAGEKLFF
>-|TRBJ1-2|TRBD1|TRBV7-9
TGTGCCAGCAGCTCCGGGACAGGATCGATAAAGTATGGCTACACCTTC
CASSSGTGSIKYGYTF
>-|TRBJ1-2|-|TRBV2
TGTGCCAGCAGACCTCCGAGGCCTAACTATGGCTACACCTTC
CASRPPRPNYGYTF
>-|TRBJ2-3|-|TRBV29-1
TGCAGCGTTGACATCTCCCGGGGCACAGATACGCAGTATTTT
CSVDISRGTDTQYF
>-|TRBJ2-1|TRBD2|TRBV28
TGTGCCAGCAGTGCCCCACTAGCGGGGGGTTACAATGAGCAGTTCTTC
CASSAPLAGGYNEQFF
>once|TRBJ2-2|TRBD1|TRBV24-1
TGTGCCACCAGTGCCAGGGGGCGCGGGGAGCTGTTTTTT
CATSARGRGELFF
>-|TRBJ2-5|TRBD1|TRBV7-2
TGTGCCAGCACCCCGGACAGGTCGGCCCAAGAGACCCAGTACTTC
CASTPDRSAQETQYF
>-|TRBJ1-2|-|TRBV6-5
TGTGCCAGCAGTATCTCAGATTATAACTATGGCTACACCTTC
CASSISDYNYGYTF
>-|TRBJ2-1|-|TRBV7-7
TGTGCCAGCAGCTTAGGCACTAGCAATGAGCAGTTCTTC
CASSLGTSNEQFF
>once|TRBJ2-2|TRBD2|TRBV5-1
TGCGCCAGCAGCGTAGAAGCGGGGAAGGTCACCGGGGAGCTGTTTTTT
CASSVEAGKVTGELFF
>-|TRBJ2-5|TRBD2|TRBV5-1
TGCGCCAGCAGCCGTGGAGGGCTAGCGGAAGAGACCCAGTACTTC
CASSRGGLAEETQYF
>-|TRBJ2-2|TRBD2|TRBV19
TGTGCCTCAGCGGGGGCGCACACCGGGGAGCTGTTTTTT
CASAGAHTGELFF
>-|TRBJ1-4|-|TRBV7-2
TGTGCCAGCAGCCCATCGAGCCCTGAAAAACTGTTTTTT
CASSPSSPEKLFF
>-|TRBJ2-7|TRBD1|TRBV18
TGTGCCAGCTCACGGGGACAGTCCCTCGAGCAGTACTTC
CASSRGQSLEQYF
>once|TRBJ2-7|TRBD1|TRBV2
TGTGCCAGCAGTCTGGACAGGAGCGAGCAGTACTTC
CASSLDRSEQYF
>-|TRBJ2-3|TRBD2|TRBV28
TGTGCCAGCAGTTGGGGACTAGCGGGGGGGAGAGATACGCAGTATTTT
CASSWGLAGGRDTQYF
>-|TRBJ2-3|TRBD1|TRBV6-5
TGTGCCACCAGACTCGGGACAGGGGGAGCAGATACGCAGTATTTT
CATRLGTGGADTQYF